This is a list of T cell receptor beta chains from one sample in a study of PD-1 blockade in classical Hodgkin lymphoma. TCRdb's copy holds only in-frame clones and misses some; the assay was immunoSEQ multiplex PCR. Of 95,000 to 120,000 clones in the sample, 70% to 90% were seen once. Specimen: peripheral blood mononuclear cells (PBMCs), collected before the second cycle of nivolumab. The receptors derive from a human donor with classical Hodgkin lymphoma. Each CDR3 is given with its conserved first and last residue. D genes are given only for firm matches. Only some rows state a clone size, as once, few, many or a class for expanded clones.

TRBV2	NA	TRBJ2-5	17	NA	TGTGCCACGCAATCACCTATGGGGAGACGGGCACAAGAGACCCAGTACTTC	CATQSPMGRRAQETQYF
TRBV15	NA	TRBJ1-1	16	NA	TGTGCCACCAGCAGAGATCAGGGAGCGGGGTCTTCGGAAGCTTTCTTT	CATSRDQGAGSSEAFF
TRBV6-5	TRBD2	TRBJ2-5	15	NA	TGTGCCAGCAGTTACTACGGGACTAGAAAAGAGACCCAGTACTTC	CASSYYGTRKETQYF
TRBV5-1	TRBD2	TRBJ2-2	18	NA	TGCGCCAGCAGCTTGCCTGAACTAGCGGGAGCGGGTGCCGGGGAGCTGTTTTTT	CASSLPELAGAGAGELFF
TRBV29-1	TRBD2	TRBJ2-7	12	NA	TGCAGCGTCCGGGGGGAAACCTACGAGCAGTACTTC	CSVRGETYEQYF
TRBV7-6	NA	TRBJ2-3	14	once	TGTGCCAGCAGCTTAGAGGTGAACACAGATACGCAGTATTTT	CASSLEVNTDTQYF
TRBV5-1	TRBD1	TRBJ1-1	16	once	TGCGCCAGCAGCCCGCAAATACAGGGGGTGAACACTGAAGCTTTCTTT	CASSPQIQGVNTEAFF
TRBV11-2	TRBD1	TRBJ1-1	14	once	TGTGCCAGCAGCTCGAGGGGGCCGGGCACTGAAGCTTTCTTT	CASSSRGPGTEAFF
TRBV5-1	TRBD1	TRBJ1-3	16	NA	TGCGCCAGCAGCGGAGGTACAGGGGCGCTAGGAAACACCATATATTTT	CASSGGTGALGNTIYF
TRBV10-3	TRBD1	TRBJ1-5	17	NA	TGTGCCATCAGTCCCGGGACAGGCGCCATTCGGCTTGGGCCCCAGCATTTT	CAISPGTGAIRLGPQHF
TRBV4-2	TRBD2	TRBJ2-1	18	once	TGTGCCAGCAGCCAAGAACTCCCAACTAGCGGGACCTACAATGAGCAGTTCTTC	CASSQELPTSGTYNEQFF
TRBV11-2	NA	TRBJ1-5	15	NA	TGTGCCAGCAGCTCCTCAGGGGATAGCAATCAGCCCCAGCATTTT	CASSSSGDSNQPQHF
TRBV5-4	NA	TRBJ1-3	19	NA	TGTGCCAGCAGTCGCGATCTCGCCGGGACGGCCAACTCTGGAAACACCATATATTTT	CASSRDLAGTANSGNTIYF
TRBV4-1	TRBD2	TRBJ2-1	16	once	TGCGCCAGCAGCCAAGTAGCGGGAGAGTCCTACAATGAGCAGTTCTTC	CASSQVAGESYNEQFF
TRBV27	NA	TRBJ2-7	9	NA	TGTGCCAGCGGTTACGAGCAGTACTTC	CASGYEQYF
TRBV7-9	NA	TRBJ2-7	15	few	TGTGCCAGCAGCTTAGACCCTAGCGCGGCCTACGAGCAGTACTTC	CASSLDPSAAYEQYF
TRBV30	NA	TRBJ2-1	12	NA	TGTGCCTGGAGTGTCAGTTACAATGAGCAGTTCTTC	CAWSVSYNEQFF
TRBV2	NA	TRBJ1-1	13	NA	TGTGCCAGCAGCCGGGACATGAACACTGAAGCTTTCTTT	CASSRDMNTEAFF
TRBV6-5	TRBD2	TRBJ2-7	15	NA	TGTGCCAGCAGTTACAGGGCTAGCGGGAGTGGCGAGCAGTACTTC	CASSYRASGSGEQYF
TRBV28	TRBD1	TRBJ1-2	13	NA	TGTGCCAGCAGCCCACAGGGGGACTATGGCTACACCTTC	CASSPQGDYGYTF
TRBV27	NA	TRBJ1-4	15	NA	TGTGCCAGCGGGGGTTACCCCTATAGTAATGAAAAACTGTTTTTT	CASGGYPYSNEKLFF
TRBV28	NA	TRBJ2-1	18	NA	TGTGCCAGCAGCCACAGCCCGCGGACGACCGCCCGAATGAATGAGCAGTTCTTC	CASSHSPRTTARMNEQFF
TRBV2	NA	TRBJ2-3	17	NA	TGTGCCAGCAGTGAGTGGCTAGTCTCTTCTAGCACAGATACGCAGTATTTT	CASSEWLVSSSTDTQYF
TRBV9	NA	TRBJ2-6	16	once	TGTGCCAGCAGCCCCCCAGGGAGTTCCGGGGCCAACGTCCTGACTTTC	CASSPPGSSGANVLTF
TRBV30	TRBD1	TRBJ1-4	15	NA	TGTGCCTGGAGTCCCAAGACAGGGGCGTGGGAAAAACTGTTTTTT	CAWSPKTGAWEKLFF
TRBV21-1	NA	TRBJ2-1	16	NA	TGTGCCAGCAGCAAATGGGGGTTTCGCTCCTACAATGAGCAGTTCTTC	CASSKWGFRSYNEQFF